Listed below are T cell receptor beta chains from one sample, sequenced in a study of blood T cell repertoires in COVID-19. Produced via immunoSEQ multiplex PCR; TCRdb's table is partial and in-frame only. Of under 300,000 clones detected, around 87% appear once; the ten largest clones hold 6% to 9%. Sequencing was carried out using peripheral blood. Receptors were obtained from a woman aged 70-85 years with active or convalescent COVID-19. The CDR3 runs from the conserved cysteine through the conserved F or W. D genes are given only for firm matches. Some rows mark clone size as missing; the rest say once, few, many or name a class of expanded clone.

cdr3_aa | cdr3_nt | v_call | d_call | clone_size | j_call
CASKVQGSSYEQYF | TGTGCCAGCAAGGTACAGGGCAGTTCCTACGAGCAGTACTTC | TRBV27 | NA | NA | TRBJ2-7
CASSGEQGGSTDTQYF | TGTGCCAGCAGCGGGGAGCAAGGGGGAAGCACAGATACGCAGTATTTT | TRBV9 | NA | NA | TRBJ2-3
CASSLSALARYNEQFF | TGTGCCAGCAGTTTATCAGCACTAGCGCGGTACAATGAGCAGTTCTTC | TRBV27 | TRBD2 | NA | TRBJ2-1
CASMRTGGHTEAFF | TGTGCCAGCATGCGGACAGGGGGCCACACTGAAGCTTTCTTT | TRBV3-1/TRBV3-2 | TRBD1 | NA | TRBJ1-1
CASSRPSEFRGYTF | TGTGCCAGCAGCCGCCCGTCAGAATTTCGTGGCTACACCTTC | TRBV11-2 | NA | NA | TRBJ1-2
CASSLQQAGTEAFF | TGTGCCAGCAGCTTACAACAGGCAGGTACTGAAGCTTTCTTT | TRBV7-9 | NA | few | TRBJ1-1
CASSPVRGMRTEAFF | TGCGCCAGCAGCCCAGTCAGGGGGATGAGGACTGAAGCTTTCTTT | TRBV4-1 | TRBD1 | NA | TRBJ1-1
CASSLSGGVDGYTF | TGTGCCAGCAGCTTATCTGGGGGCGTTGATGGCTACACCTTC | TRBV7-2 | NA | once | TRBJ1-2
CATSRGGTTNEQFF | TGTGCCACCAGCAGAGGTGGGACAACCAATGAGCAGTTCTTC | TRBV15 | NA | NA | TRBJ2-1
CSVTAGRGTEAFF | TGCAGCGTTACCGCAGGGCGGGGAACTGAAGCTTTCTTT | TRBV29-1 | NA | NA | TRBJ1-1
CASSLDRGMNTEAFF | TGTGCCAGCAGCTTAGATAGGGGCATGAACACTGAAGCTTTCTTT | TRBV7-8 | NA | NA | TRBJ1-1
CASGRQGLRETQYF | TGTGCCAGCGGTCGTCAGGGGTTGCGGGAGACCCAGTACTTC | TRBV6-5 | NA | NA | TRBJ2-5
CASSQRPRTETGNTIYF | TGCGCCAGCAGCCAACGACCTCGGACAGAAACTGGAAACACCATATATTTT | TRBV4-1 | NA | NA | TRBJ1-3
CASSLEPPSDGYTF | TGTGCCAGCAGCTTGGAACCTCCCTCGGATGGCTACACCTTC | TRBV5-4 | NA | NA | TRBJ1-2
CASSPLQGAYGYTF | TGTGCCAGCTCACCACTTCAGGGGGCCTATGGCTACACCTTC | TRBV18 | TRBD1 | once | TRBJ1-2
CASSIPLNTGELFF | TGTGCCAGTAGTATACCATTGAACACCGGGGAGCTGTTTTTT | TRBV19 | NA | NA | TRBJ2-2
CASTNTVHYTF | TGTGCCAGCACTAATACAGTACACTACACCTTC | TRBV25-1 | NA | NA | TRBJ1-2
CASSVGPGGEGETQYF | TGTGCCAGCAGCGTAGGCCCCGGGGGTGAGGGAGAGACCCAGTACTTC | TRBV9 | NA | NA | TRBJ2-5
CASSLVGEKLFF | TGTGCCAGCAGTTTGGTCGGGGAAAAACTGTTTTTT | TRBV5-6 | NA | NA | TRBJ1-4
CASSSYGAGGTRWTGELFF | TGTGCCAGCAGCTCCTACGGGGCGGGGGGTACCAGGTGGACCGGGGAGCTGTTTTTT | TRBV6-2/TRBV6-3 | TRBD2 | NA | TRBJ2-2
CASRRLAGGPHNEQFF | TGTGCCAGCAGGCGACTAGCGGGGGGTCCTCACAATGAGCAGTTCTTC | TRBV2 | TRBD2 | once | TRBJ2-1
CASSVAPRQGENTEAFF | TGTGCCAGCAGTGTAGCCCCCCGACAGGGAGAGAACACTGAAGCTTTCTTT | TRBV6-1 | TRBD1 | NA | TRBJ1-1
CASSLNSRRGTASIGALHF | TGTGCCAGCAGTCTTAATTCCCGGAGGGGGACAGCGTCCATTGGGGCCCTCCACTTT | TRBV27 | TRBD1 | many | TRBJ1-6